This is a list of T cell receptor beta chains from one sample in a study of human T cells and chemical hapten exposure. TCRdb used MiXCR to reprocess the RACE reads, holding one entry per CDR3 protein. The table lists about 120,000 distinct CDR3 sequences, roughly 15% of them singletons, with 0.9% to 0.95% in the top ten. Material: whole blood, obtained in connection with sensitization to the hapten diphenylcyclopropenone (DPC). Source of these receptors: a man in his late teens or twenties with alopecia areata. Some clones in this sample may be carry-over from other donors' samples. The CDR3 runs from the conserved cysteine through the conserved F or W.

j_gene: TRBJ2-2
v_gene: TRBV29-1
len: 13
CDR3aa: CSVAGGYTGELFF

j_gene: TRBJ1-4
v_gene: TRBV5-6
len: 13
CDR3aa: CASSADSYEKLFF

j_gene: TRBJ2-3
v_gene: TRBV28
len: 16
CDR3aa: CASSLGAQRSTDTQYF

j_gene: TRBJ1-5
v_gene: TRBV4-1
len: 16
CDR3aa: CASSQGGRQPNQPQHF

j_gene: TRBJ1-1
v_gene: TRBV18
len: 16
CDR3aa: CASSPVLRRTNTEAFF

j_gene: TRBJ1-2
v_gene: TRBV6-2/TRBV6-3
len: 11
CDR3aa: CASFEGLVYTF

j_gene: TRBJ1-5
v_gene: TRBV28
len: 14
CDR3aa: CASTQTEWNQPQHF

j_gene: TRBJ1-2
v_gene: TRBV29-1
len: 12
CDR3aa: CSVSLSRNGYTF

j_gene: TRBJ2-3
v_gene: TRBV4-2
len: 16
CDR3aa: CVSSPGTARGTDTQYF

j_gene: TRBJ1-1
v_gene: TRBV18
len: 14
CDR3aa: CASSPIEKNTEAFF

j_gene: TRBJ1-5
v_gene: TRBV7-6
len: 16
CDR3aa: CASSLESGSTNQPQHF

j_gene: TRBJ2-2
v_gene: TRBV28
len: 17
CDR3aa: CASSLRQGWGYTGELFF

j_gene: TRBJ1-5
v_gene: TRBV19
len: 15
CDR3aa: CASSAKNRGNQPQHF